This entry describes one T cell receptor beta chain. What antigen it recognizes has not been identified. Nothing much larger sits one base from this clone, and base qualities are not available. This specimen's time point label, interpreted: week 23, last vaccination. Every vaccine dose consisted of 300 ug of a 20-mer mutant IDH1 peptide in Montanide, administered subcutaneously together with topical imiquimod. All donors had newly diagnosed IDH1-mutant astrocytomas of WHO grade 3 or 4 that showed loss of nuclear ATRX. The samples were drawn from NOA16, a multicentre, single-arm, open-label phase I trial in Germany that tested a mutant IDH1 peptide vaccine in humans for the first time. The DNeasy Blood and Tissue Kit was used to extract genomic DNA from EDTA blood for TCRB sequencing. This record comes from a study of a mutant IDH1 vaccine in newly diagnosed glioma (dated by TCRdb to about 2021). In terms of the full investigation: Across visits V03 through V10, patients got a total of eight vaccinations, given in weeks 1, 3, 5, 7, 11, 15, 19 and 23. Vaccination started 4-6 weeks after radiotherapy alone, or was given together with temozolomide cycles in the groups whose treatment included chemotherapy. The approximately 32 treated patients were approximately 62% male and approximately 40% female, with a mean age of around 40 years. Before enrollment, patients had received standard therapy of radiotherapy alone, temozolomide alone, or radiochemotherapy with temozolomide; most received the combination. Peripheral blood samples were drawn at six visits, namely V03 (baseline), V05, V07, V10, V12 and V13. Longitudinal TCRB deep sequencing was done for 25 to 30 treated patients, wherever samples were available for exploratory analyses. Study-wide findings and limitations: Vaccine-induced immune responses across multiple MHC alleles were detected in 80% to 95% of patients. Pseudoprogression appeared unrelated to alterations in the top peripheral T cell clonotypes detected by TCRB sequencing. The authors stated that sample limitations prevented analyses of patient blood samples from being reproduced. PBMC samples for TCRB deep sequencing were selected based on availability.

Libraries were built with the immunoSEQ multiplex PCR assay. Following the manufacturer's protocol, the hsTCRB Kit was used to amplify rearranged TCR beta chain sequences. An Illumina MiSeq was used to sequence the TCRB libraries. Per the source publication's procedure: Demultiplexing, trimming and gene mapping were performed with the kit vendor's proprietary platform. The immuneACCESS repertoire file appears here via TCRdb, limited to in-frame rearrangements. These files lack a portion of the clones; in checked studies, under half of the deficit traces to unresolved V genes, and the cause of the others is not known. The V and J calls and clone size are taken from that table; D and trimming were inferred from the DNA. The sample includes over 35,000 clones, with approximately 88% observed a single time. The ten largest clones represent over 2% of the sample. This clonotype was obtained from a woman younger than 30 with glioma. Some clones in this sample may be carry-over from other donors' samples. The sample here was PBMCs, taken from a glioma patient whose treatment included an IDH1 peptide vaccine.

The sequenced DNA is TGTGCCAGCAGCTTCAGGGGGGGGAACACTGAAGCTTTCTTT. Its amino acids are CASSFRGGNTEAFF. This sequence uses TRBV2 and TRBJ1-1; TRBD1 fits 7 bases in the junction. The CDR3, from cysteine to phenylalanine, totals 14 residues. Only the CDR3 DNA is retained, 42 bases long and in frame from the first base. Looking up the germline V gene yields CDR1 SNHLY and CDR2 FYNNEI. Trimmed from V: 6 bases; trimmed from J: 1 base; junction bases lacking a gene match: 5. Outside the CDR3, residues come from the reference TRBV2 and TRBJ1-1 proteins, so the full variable domain is: EPEVTQTPSHQVTQMGQEVILRCVPISNHLYFYWYRQILGQKVEFLVSFYNNEISEKSEIFDDQFSVERPDGSNFTLKIRSTKLEDSAMYFCASSFRGGNTEAFFGQGTRLTVV.